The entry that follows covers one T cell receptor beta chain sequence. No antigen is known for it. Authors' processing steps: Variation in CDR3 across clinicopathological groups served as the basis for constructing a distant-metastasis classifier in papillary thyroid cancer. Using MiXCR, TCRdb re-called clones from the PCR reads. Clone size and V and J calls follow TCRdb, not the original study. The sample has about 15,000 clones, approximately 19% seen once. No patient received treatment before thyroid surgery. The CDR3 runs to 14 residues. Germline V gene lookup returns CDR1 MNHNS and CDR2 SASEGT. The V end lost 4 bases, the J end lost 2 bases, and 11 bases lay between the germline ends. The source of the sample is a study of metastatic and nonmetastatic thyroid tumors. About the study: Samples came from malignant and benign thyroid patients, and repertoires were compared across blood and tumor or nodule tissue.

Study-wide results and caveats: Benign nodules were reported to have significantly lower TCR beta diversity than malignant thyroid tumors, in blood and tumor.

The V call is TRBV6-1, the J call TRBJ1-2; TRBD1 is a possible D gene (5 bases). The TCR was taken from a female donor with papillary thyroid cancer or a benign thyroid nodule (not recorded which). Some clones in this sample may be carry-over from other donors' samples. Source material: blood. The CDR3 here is CASSGQTVNYGYTF. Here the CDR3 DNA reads TGTGCCAGCAGTGGACAGACAGTAAACTATGGCTACACCTTC.